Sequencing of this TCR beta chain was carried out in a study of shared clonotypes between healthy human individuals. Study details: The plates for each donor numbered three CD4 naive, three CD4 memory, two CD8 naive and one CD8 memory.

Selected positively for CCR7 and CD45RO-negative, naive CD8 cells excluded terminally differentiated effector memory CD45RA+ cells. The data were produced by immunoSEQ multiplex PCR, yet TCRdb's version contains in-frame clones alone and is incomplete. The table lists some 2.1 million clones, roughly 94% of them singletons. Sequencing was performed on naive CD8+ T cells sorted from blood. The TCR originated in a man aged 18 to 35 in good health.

CDR3 coding DNA: TGTGCTAGTGGTCAGACAGCCCAGCTGGCCGAGCAGTACTTC. This translates into CASGQTAQLAEQYF. The chain carries TRBV12-5 and TRBJ2-7, with D maybe TRBD1 (5 bases). The CDR3 spans 14 residues. From germline, CDR1 is LGHNT and CDR2 FRNRAP. With 5 bases removed from V and 6 bases from J, the gap between germline ends came to 17 bases.